The present T cell receptor beta chain was sequenced within a study of lymphopenia after photon versus proton radiotherapy. The study, taken as a whole, reports: Photon-treated patients lost naive T cells and TCR diversity; proton-treated stayed stable. Oligoclonal CD8+ Temra expansion after nadir drove photon patients' diversity drop.

TCRdb's table, derived via immunoSEQ multiplex PCR, lists solely in-frame clones and lacks some. This table has 150,000 to 200,000 clones, approximately 91% appearing once. Of note for this clone: Its antigen remains unknown.

This clonotype was obtained from a middle-aged man with gastric cancer. Specimen: peripheral blood, collected from a patient treated with photon-based radiotherapy.

The CDR3, as DNA: TGTGCCAGCAGTTTAATGGTTCGGCGGGGGGCGTTCAATGAGCAGTTCTTC. It translates to CASSLMVRRGAFNEQFF. The chain recombines TRBV27 with TRBJ2-1; TRBD2 matches 8 bases. Germline-derived CDR1 and CDR2 are MNHEY and SMNVEV (reference sequence). CDR3 size: 17 residues. The V and J ends lost 2 bases and 6 bases, in that order; junction bases with no gene match: 12.